This note documents a single T cell receptor beta chain sequence. A read error may account for a junction end that differs from germline. The sample originates from a study of blood T cell repertoires in COVID-19. Overall study: Specimens from acute and convalescent COVID-19 originated in the United States, Italy and Spain. T cells, B-cell-depleted T cells, or PBMCs supplied cDNA or gDNA.

Method: immunoSEQ multiplex PCR; TCRdb's copy keeps in-frame clones and lacks some. The table lists 15,000 to 20,000 clones, about three quarters of them singletons. The CDR3 covers 13 residues. Germline V CDR1 and CDR2: SNHLY, FYNNEI. The chain couples TRBV2 to TRBJ2-7, with 7 bases lining up with TRBD1. Material for sequencing was peripheral blood. This clonotype originated in a man aged 55 to 69 with acute or convalescent COVID-19. CDR3 coding DNA: TGTGCCAGCAGTGATCCCGGGCGACAGGGCGTCTTGTTC. This codes for CASSDPGRQGVLF.